The 19 T cell receptor beta chains presented below share a single source sample, sequenced in a study of shared T cell receptors in the human thymus. Using immunoSEQ multiplex PCR, the repertoire was profiled, and TCRdb retains in-frame clones only, with some absent. The profile shows approximately 730,000 clones, approximately 85% of them singletons. These data were likewise used in another study, on human thymus T cells.

Sample: thymocytes. These receptors were taken from a girl younger than two with a congenital heart defect.

The chain carries TRBV2 and TRBJ1-1; 7 nucleotides match TRBD1. Germline loops: CDR1 SNHLY, CDR2 FYNNEI. CDR3 length: 17 residues. V trimming: 2 bases; J trimming: 3 bases; junction bases outside the gene matches: 12. The CDR3 nucleotides read TGTGCCAGCAGTGAAAAGGATGGGGGCAGGGGGGACACTGAAGCTTTCTTT. It codes for CASSEKDGGRGDTEAFF.

The J gene is TRBJ1-2, the V gene TRBV9, with D unclear. Between the trimmed V and J ends, which lost 2 bases and 8 bases, there was a span of 13 bases. Germline V lookup: CDR1 SGDLS, CDR2 YYNGEE. The CDR3 runs to 13 residues. The CDR3 DNA reads TGTGCCAGCAGCGTCGCGAGTCTCTCGGGCTACACCTTC. Residues: CASSVASLSGYTF.

The J gene is TRBJ2-6, the V gene TRBV27; tentatively, D is TRBD1 (6 bases). Germline-derived CDR1 and CDR2 are MNHEY and SMNVEV (reference sequence). The CDR3 is 18 amino acids. V was pared by 7 bases and J by 0 bases, with 19 bases between. The CDR3 DNA follows: TGTGCCAGCACCGGCGCGACAGGACTCTCCTCTGGGGCCAACGTCCTGACTTTC. Amino acids: CASTGATGLSSGANVLTF. Based on the CDR3 plus reference TRBV27 and TRBJ2-6, the full variable domain is EAQVTQNPRYLITVTGKKLTVTCSQNMNHEYMSWYRQDPGLGLRQIYYSMNVEVTDKGDVPEGYKVSRKEKRNFPLILESPSPNQTSLYFCASTGATGLSSGANVLTFGAGSRLTVL.

The CDR3, as DNA: TGTGCCAGCAGCCGACATCGCTATACCGGGGAGCTGTTTTTT. As protein: CASSRHRYTGELFF. The chain carries TRBV14 and TRBJ2-2, with D unresolved. The CDR3 has 14 amino acids. In germline, CDR1 is SGHDN, CDR2 FVKESK. V dropped 4 bases and J dropped 5 bases, with 11 bases sitting between them. The full variable domain, in which reference TRBV14 and TRBJ2-2 provide the parts outside the CDR3, is EAGVTQFPSHSVIEKGQTVTLRCDPISGHDNLYWYRRVMGKEIKFLLHFVKESKQDESGMPNNRFLAERTGGTYSTLKVQPAELEDSGVYFCASSRHRYTGELFFGEGSRLTVL.

The CDR3 sequence: CASSEAVIGLVGELFF. The CDR3 region has the DNA TGTGCCAGCAGTGAAGCCGTGATCGGGTTGGTCGGGGAGCTGTTTTTT. V and J are TRBV2 and TRBJ2-2; D unresolved. With 0 bases removed from V and 7 bases from J, the gap between germline ends came to 15 bases. The CDR3 is 16 amino acids. Per the germline V gene, CDR1 is SNHLY and CDR2 is FYNNEI.

This clone was picked up a small number of times. The chain joins TRBV5-4 to TRBJ1-1; no reliable D call. The germline V and J ends were trimmed by 4 bases and 0 bases, with 7 bases remaining between them. Germline V gene lookup returns CDR1 SGHNT and CDR2 YYREEE (reference sequence). This CDR3 spans 13 amino acids. The CDR3 bases are TGTGCCAGCAGCCCTATTTTGAACACTGAAGCTTTCTTT. This translates into CASSPILNTEAFF.

The chain uses TRBV6-5 and TRBJ2-1; TRBD2 might be the D (7 bases). The CDR3 totals 15 residues. Trimming shortened V by 6 bases and J by 7 bases, and 19 bases separated the two germline ends. Germline V gene sequence: CDR1 MNHEY, CDR2 SVGAGI. The CDR3 loop is CASSSSGGACNEQFF. Here the CDR3 DNA reads TGTGCCAGCAGCTCGAGTGGGGGGGCCTGTAATGAGCAGTTCTTC.

This sequence joins TRBV6-5 and TRBJ1-1; D perhaps matches TRBD1 (5 bases). Trimming stripped 0 bases from V and 4 bases from J, with 15 bases between. The germline V gene has CDR1 MNHEY and CDR2 SVGAGI. CDR3 length: 16 residues. CDR3 amino acids: CASSYSLERGSTEAFF. CDR3 sequence (DNA): TGTGCCAGCAGTTACTCTTTGGAAAGGGGAAGCACTGAAGCTTTCTTT.

V and J are TRBV7-2 and TRBJ2-1; 11 bases are a match to TRBD2. CDR1 is SGHTA, CDR2 FQGNSA, per germline. This CDR3 contains 17 residues. V shed 5 bases and J 4 bases; nucleotides not matched to a gene: 10. The CDR3 coding sequence is TGTGCCAGCAGCCCGACGGGACTAGCGGAAGGATACAATGAGCAGTTCTTC. Translating it yields CASSPTGLAEGYNEQFF.

The genes are TRBV9 and TRBJ2-1; 9 bases fit TRBD2. Germline loops: CDR1 SGDLS, CDR2 YYNGEE. Trimming cost V 3 bases and J 0 bases; bases outside gene matches: 16. The CDR3 loop spans 20 amino acids. The CDR3 region is CASSAYSGGLHSRSYNEQFF. CDR3 nucleotides: TGTGCCAGCAGCGCCTATAGCGGGGGACTCCACTCTCGCTCCTACAATGAGCAGTTCTTC.

The chain joins TRBV7-8 to TRBJ2-3; 11 nucleotides match TRBD2. Germline loops: CDR1 SGHVS, CDR2 FQNEAQ. The length of the CDR3 is 16 residues. Trimming at V came to 1 base and at J to 1 base, leaving 1 base not matched to a gene. CDR3 bases: TGTGCCAGCAGCTTAGTGACTAGCGGGGGCACAGATACGCAGTATTTT. Protein product: CASSLVTSGGTDTQYF.

The rearrangement uses TRBV9 and TRBJ1-1; weak D call: TRBD1 (6 bases). CDR1 is SGDLS, CDR2 YYNGEE, per germline. The V end was cut by 1 base, the J end by 1 base, with 14 bases between. The CDR3 is 16 amino acids. The CDR3 DNA reads TGTGCCAGCAGCGTATTCGGGGGCGGGGGGAACACTGAAGCTTTCTTT. It translates to CASSVFGGGGNTEAFF.

The V and J genes are TRBV5-4 and TRBJ1-1, with 10 bases fitting TRBD1. J gave up 7 bases and V 2 bases, and 14 bases lay outside the gene matches. Per germline, CDR1 SGHNT and CDR2 YYREEE (reference sequence). There are 17 residues in the CDR3. The CDR3 bases are TGTGCCAGCAGCTTACCGGGACAGGGGCGAGAGGAGGATGAAGCTTTCTTT. As protein: CASSLPGQGREEDEAFF.

The CDR3 protein is CAGPSGGAFGELFF. As DNA, the CDR3 is TGTGCCGGGCCTAGCGGGGGGGCATTCGGGGAGCTGTTTTTT. The chain employs TRBV6-1 and TRBJ2-2, with 12 nucleotides matching TRBD2. CDR1 MNHNS and CDR2 SASEGT come from the germline V gene. The CDR3 has 14 amino acids. The V and J ends lost 11 bases and 7 bases, in that order; junction bases with no gene match: 8.

The rearrangement links TRBV6-6 to TRBJ2-7, with 8 bases fitting TRBD1. This CDR3 is built from 16 residues. V trimming: 2 bases; J trimming: 3 bases; junction bases outside the gene matches: 9. The germline V gene has CDR1 MNHNY and CDR2 SVGAGI (reference sequence). CDR3 in amino acids: CASSYPRTGKLYEQYF. The CDR3 DNA is TGTGCCAGCAGTTACCCCAGGACAGGGAAACTCTACGAGCAGTACTTC.

The V call is TRBV19, the J call TRBJ1-2; D is ambiguous. V lost 6 bases to trimming and J lost 2 bases, with 16 bases between them. Germline-derived CDR1 and CDR2 are LNHDA and SQIVND (reference sequence). The CDR3 is 15 amino acids. The CDR3 sequence: CASSPGGKINYGYTF. The CDR3 DNA reads as TGTGCCAGTAGCCCCGGCGGAAAAATAAACTATGGCTACACCTTC.

This chain links TRBV7-3 with TRBJ1-2; D ambiguous. The V gene lost 2 bases and the J gene lost 6 bases, with 19 bases spanning the gap. The length of the CDR3 is 16 residues. Germline V gene lookup returns CDR1 SGHTA and CDR2 FQGTGA. In DNA, the CDR3 is TGTGCCAGCAGCTTAGTTTTCTCGGCCAGGACTGATGGCTACACCTTC. It specifies CASSLVFSARTDGYTF.

The J gene is TRBJ2-7, the V gene TRBV5-1; TRBD2 might be the D (7 bases). Looked up from germline, CDR1 is SGHRS and CDR2 is YFSETQ. V gave up 4 bases and J gave up 1 base, with 15 bases separating them. This CDR3 comprises 15 residues. CDR3: CASSMGGGSSYEQYF. The CDR3 bases are TGCGCCAGCAGCATGGGCGGGGGCTCATCCTACGAGCAGTACTTC.

The rearrangement links TRBV7-8 to TRBJ2-1; 7 bases fit TRBD1. The germline gives CDR1 SGHVS, CDR2 FQNEAQ. This CDR3 is 12 amino acids long. V gave up 5 bases and J gave up 13 bases; unmatched junction bases: 8. CDR3 coding DNA: TGTGCCAGCAGCACTCCGACAGGGTCACAGTTCTTC. It encodes CASSTPTGSQFF.